These T cell receptor beta chains were read from a single sample in a study of beta chain features in type 1 diabetes. Some clones are missing from TCRdb's copy, which holds only in-frame ones; the method was immunoSEQ multiplex PCR. The sample has more than 95,000 clones, roughly 28% seen once. Sequencing input: central memory CD4+ T cells from blood. The receptors shown here come from a woman aged 18-29 years with type 1 diabetes. Both conserved end residues are trimmed from each CDR3.

v_gene: TRBV6-1; j_gene: TRBJ1-4; len: 11; CDR3aa: ASKGGQEEKLF
v_gene: TRBV19; j_gene: TRBJ2-1; len: 12; CDR3aa: ASRPRDSKDEQF
v_gene: TRBV7-2; j_gene: TRBJ2-3; len: 10; CDR3aa: ASSFVPSTQY
v_gene: TRBV29-1; j_gene: TRBJ1-1; len: 12; CDR3aa: SVESIAGNTEAF
v_gene: TRBV5-1; j_gene: TRBJ1-5; len: 12; CDR3aa: ASSEGTGGSPQH
v_gene: TRBV29-1; j_gene: TRBJ1-2; len: 12; CDR3aa: SVEGRGRNYGYT
v_gene: TRBV11-2; j_gene: TRBJ2-3; len: 13; CDR3aa: ASSLTLAGEGGQY
v_gene: TRBV9; j_gene: TRBJ2-3; len: 12; CDR3aa: ASSATGTTDTQY
v_gene: TRBV5-1; j_gene: TRBJ1-1; len: 16; CDR3aa: ASSLDPPTRQGRTEAF
v_gene: TRBV5-1; j_gene: TRBJ2-1; len: 13; CDR3aa: ASSLIAGGADEQF
v_gene: TRBV4-2; j_gene: TRBJ2-2; len: 15; CDR3aa: ASSHRRTTGNTGELF
v_gene: TRBV29-1; j_gene: TRBJ1-1; len: 8; CDR3aa: SGSNTEAF
v_gene: TRBV28; j_gene: TRBJ2-5; len: 13; CDR3aa: ASGLAGGAQETQY
v_gene: TRBV7-3; j_gene: TRBJ2-3; len: 12; CDR3aa: ASSRTGGADTQY
v_gene: TRBV11-2; j_gene: TRBJ2-7; len: 11; CDR3aa: ASSPDRDYEQY
v_gene: TRBV5-6; j_gene: TRBJ1-2; len: 14; CDR3aa: ASSSTVDRKNSGYT
v_gene: TRBV29-1; j_gene: TRBJ1-2; len: 15; CDR3aa: SVEGDGTAGPGYGYT
v_gene: TRBV29-1; j_gene: TRBJ2-3; len: 16; CDR3aa: SVEGGQGALTSTDTQY
v_gene: TRBV6-6; j_gene: TRBJ2-7; len: 13; CDR3aa: ASSYSLAGPYEQY
v_gene: TRBV30; j_gene: TRBJ1-4; len: 12; CDR3aa: AWNRFATNEKLF
v_gene: TRBV10-3; j_gene: TRBJ2-5; len: 11; CDR3aa: AIRDPGKETQY
v_gene: TRBV28; j_gene: TRBJ2-5; len: 11; CDR3aa: ASSLAGTETQY
v_gene: TRBV5-1; j_gene: TRBJ2-1; len: 12; CDR3aa: ASSLGTQYNEQF
v_gene: TRBV7-8; j_gene: TRBJ2-5; len: 13; CDR3aa: ASSLVRGGQETQY
v_gene: TRBV11-3; j_gene: TRBJ1-2; len: 11; CDR3aa: ASSSTGNYGYT
v_gene: TRBV27; j_gene: TRBJ2-4; len: 12; CDR3aa: ASSLVPGENIQY
v_gene: TRBV9; j_gene: TRBJ1-4; len: 13; CDR3aa: ASSPSPDSREKLF
v_gene: TRBV18; j_gene: TRBJ2-3; len: 10; CDR3aa: ASSPATDTQY
v_gene: TRBV5-1; j_gene: TRBJ2-1; len: 18; CDR3aa: ASSLVGGPRGPSSYNEQF
v_gene: TRBV7-2; j_gene: TRBJ2-3; len: 10; CDR3aa: ASSTSTDTQY
v_gene: TRBV9; j_gene: TRBJ2-7; len: 13; CDR3aa: ASSVDSGSTYEQY
v_gene: TRBV7-2; j_gene: TRBJ2-3; len: 15; CDR3aa: ASSLSFGQRDGDTQY
v_gene: TRBV10-3; j_gene: TRBJ2-7; len: 12; CDR3aa: AIRVGQGVYEQY
v_gene: TRBV28; j_gene: TRBJ1-6; len: 13; CDR3aa: ASSPGRGISAPLH
v_gene: TRBV30; j_gene: TRBJ1-1; len: 11; CDR3aa: AWGGQGFTEAF
v_gene: TRBV28; j_gene: TRBJ2-7; len: 13; CDR3aa: ASSTPGLMSYEQY
v_gene: TRBV2; j_gene: TRBJ2-1; len: 12; CDR3aa: ASKGQGLYNEQF
v_gene: TRBV11-2; j_gene: TRBJ2-5; len: 11; CDR3aa: ASRIDRAETQY
v_gene: TRBV21-1; j_gene: TRBJ2-5; len: 13; CDR3aa: ASSKVGGAQETQY
v_gene: TRBV5-1; j_gene: TRBJ1-1; len: 14; CDR3aa: ASSLGTEYMNTEAF